Listed below are T cell receptor beta chains from one sample, sequenced in a study of blood T cell repertoires in COVID-19. Generated by immunoSEQ multiplex PCR, the TCRdb table keeps only in-frame clones and is missing some. Of approximately 480,000 clones listed, about nine tenths are singletons. Sequencing was performed on PBMCs or T cells enriched from blood (not recorded which). The receptor set was obtained from a woman between 18 and 29 years old who had recovered from COVID-19. Both conserved end residues are part of each CDR3. Each record gives: V gene, J gene, D gene, CDR3 protein. A D gene is named only where the DNA matches it firmly.

TRBV30	TRBJ2-5	TRBD1	CAWSKGARETQYF
TRBV18	TRBJ1-1	TRBD1	CASSPGTGFEAFF
TRBV6-5	TRBJ2-5	TRBD2	CAIARGLAGGETQYF
TRBV5-1	TRBJ2-1	TRBD2	CASSTKQAGGDEQFF
TRBV19	TRBJ1-2	TRBD1	CASSIAGGYGYTF
TRBV5-1	TRBJ1-4	TRBD1	CASSLFQGATNEKLFF
TRBV10-3	TRBJ2-1	TRBD1	CAISGSTGANSYNEQFF
TRBV28	TRBJ2-3	TRBD2	CASSFSGGATDTQYF
TRBV6-2/TRBV6-3	TRBJ2-7	.	CASSTSTRILHEQYF
TRBV19	TRBJ1-2	TRBD1	CASSRTGGGYTF
TRBV5-1	TRBJ1-6	.	CASSLTTDNSPLHF
TRBV19	TRBJ2-7	TRBD1	CASRPRDSVSYEQYF
TRBV2	TRBJ1-6	.	CASRGGEASPLHF
TRBV28	TRBJ1-2	.	CASSLTHTPSYGYTF
TRBV5-1	TRBJ2-3	.	CASSLGAKSTDTQYF
TRBV19	TRBJ1-4	.	CASTPGRAGATNEKLFF
TRBV7-9	TRBJ2-5	TRBD1	CASSRSGTGELETQYF
TRBV19	TRBJ1-1	.	CASSISQGGDTEAFF
TRBV28	TRBJ1-5	.	CASSATGFSNQPQHF
TRBV5-1	TRBJ2-7	.	CASSLANGGTYEQYF
TRBV6-5	TRBJ2-3	.	CASSIYGVADTQYF
TRBV30	TRBJ1-1	.	CAWSPLDTEAFF
TRBV11-2	TRBJ1-3	TRBD1	CASSLDRGIGNTIYF
TRBV28	TRBJ1-2	.	CASSLPPTIGYGYTF
TRBV29-1	TRBJ1-5	.	CSVGTGLQDQPQHF
TRBV2	TRBJ2-3	.	CASSEVSFTTDTQYF
TRBV7-2	TRBJ1-2	.	CASSLAAGENYGYTF
TRBV5-6	TRBJ2-5	.	CASSLSETQYF
TRBV5-5	TRBJ1-6	.	CASSLYGSSYNSPLHF
TRBV28	TRBJ1-6	TRBD1	CASISGGRSPLHF
TRBV12-3/TRBV12-4	TRBJ1-4	TRBD1	CATSGTGVEKLFF
TRBV6-6	TRBJ2-5	.	CASSYSTSQETQYF
TRBV10-2	TRBJ1-5	.	CASSEGGLRQPQHF
TRBV6-5	TRBJ1-2	TRBD1	CASSLTGTYGYTF
TRBV14	TRBJ1-1	TRBD1	CASSHLRQGARTNTEAFF
TRBV30	TRBJ1-1	.	CASGRREGTEAFF
TRBV24-1	TRBJ2-3	TRBD1	CATSDSSGTGRGLTDTQYF
TRBV6-1	TRBJ2-3	TRBD2	CASSELAGGPGTDTQYF
TRBV28	TRBJ1-2	.	CASSNPGQLGGYTF
TRBV18	TRBJ1-1	.	CASCQGRGTEAFF
TRBV7-9	TRBJ1-2	.	CASSFGRLYGYTF
TRBV3-1/TRBV3-2	TRBJ2-2	.	CASSQDTGANTGELFF
TRBV24-1	TRBJ2-3	.	CATSVGGTDTQYF
TRBV7-9	TRBJ2-3	TRBD1	CASSSGQGTWAGYTDTQYF
TRBV12-5	TRBJ1-6	TRBD1	CASGRSGTGESPLHF
TRBV5-3	TRBJ1-1	.	CARSFSGETEAFF
TRBV7-9	TRBJ2-1	TRBD2	CASSLLAGGRNEQFF
TRBV2	TRBJ2-7	.	CASSQSEGSSYEQYF
TRBV19	TRBJ2-1	.	CASSIMEESDEQFF
TRBV19	TRBJ1-1	TRBD1	CASNRQGLNTEAFF